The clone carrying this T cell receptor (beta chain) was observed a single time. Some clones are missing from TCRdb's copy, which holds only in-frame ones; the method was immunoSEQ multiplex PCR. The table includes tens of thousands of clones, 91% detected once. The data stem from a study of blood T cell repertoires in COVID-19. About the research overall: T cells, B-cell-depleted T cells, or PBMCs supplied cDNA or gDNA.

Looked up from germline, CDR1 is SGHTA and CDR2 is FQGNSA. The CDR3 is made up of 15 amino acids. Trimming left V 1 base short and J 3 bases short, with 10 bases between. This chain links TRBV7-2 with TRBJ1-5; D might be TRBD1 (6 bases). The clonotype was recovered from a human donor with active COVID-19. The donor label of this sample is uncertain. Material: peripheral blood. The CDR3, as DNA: TGTGCCAGCAGCTTAGTCAGGGGCAACAATCAGCCCCAGCATTTT. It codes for CASSLVRGNNQPQHF.